The rows below give T cell receptor beta chains drawn from one sample of a study of blood T cell repertoires in COVID-19. Profiling relied on immunoSEQ multiplex PCR, and the TCRdb table lists in-frame clones only, not all of them. The table records tens of thousands of clones, roughly 84% of them present only once. Sequenced sample: peripheral blood. Receptors originate from a man in his forties or fifties with COVID-19, enrolled during active disease. Both conserved end residues are part of each CDR3. The order of the fields is J gene, V gene, D gene, clone size, CDR3 DNA, CDR3 protein. D genes are given only for firm matches. Size is omitted from some rows. Given values are once, few, many or a class for expanded clones.

TRBJ1-1	TRBV18	NA	NA	TGTGCCAGCTCCCCTCGGGGGGCCTCTGAAGCTTTCTTT	CASSPRGASEAFF
TRBJ1-1	TRBV27	NA	NA	TGTGCCAGCAGCAGCGGGAACACTGAAGCTTTCTTT	CASSSGNTEAFF
TRBJ1-3	TRBV6-4	TRBD1	NA	TGTGCCAGCAGTTACACCTTAACAGGGGACACCATATATTTT	CASSYTLTGDTIYF
TRBJ1-2	TRBV5-1	TRBD1	NA	TGCGCCAGTCAACCGGACAGGGACTATGGCTACACCTTC	CASQPDRDYGYTF
TRBJ2-3	TRBV3-1/TRBV3-2	NA	once	TGTGCCAGCAGCCAAGGGACTCGGGCTAGCACAGATACGCAGTATTTT	CASSQGTRASTDTQYF
TRBJ1-2	TRBV4-1	NA	NA	TGCGCCAGCAGCCCAGAAGACAGGTCTAACTATGGCTACACCTTC	CASSPEDRSNYGYTF
TRBJ1-1	TRBV6-1	NA	few	TGTGCCAGCAGTGAGGCAGGGGAGAACACTGAAGCTTTCTTT	CASSEAGENTEAFF
TRBJ2-2	TRBV14	TRBD2	NA	TGTGCCAGCAGCCTGAGCGGGAGGGCGATCACCGGGGAGCTGTTTTTT	CASSLSGRAITGELFF
TRBJ2-7	TRBV7-2	TRBD2	NA	TGTGCCAGCAGCTTAGGAGGACTAGCGGCAGCCTACGAGCAGTACTTC	CASSLGGLAAAYEQYF
TRBJ1-5	TRBV28	TRBD1	NA	TGTGCCAGCACGCGGGACAGGCTGAGCAATCAGCCCCAGCATTTT	CASTRDRLSNQPQHF
TRBJ1-4	TRBV3-1/TRBV3-2	NA	few	TGTGCCAGCAGCCTATCAGGTCTGAATAATGAAAAACTGTTTTTT	CASSLSGLNNEKLFF
TRBJ2-7	TRBV3-1/TRBV3-2	TRBD2	NA	TGTGCCAGCAGCCAAGTCCTTACTAGCGGGAGGGCCTACGAGCAGTACTTC	CASSQVLTSGRAYEQYF
TRBJ1-3	TRBV30	NA	NA	TGTGCCTGGAGTTATGTCGTCGGGAACACCATATATTTT	CAWSYVVGNTIYF
TRBJ2-1	TRBV11-2	TRBD2	once	TGTGCCAGCAGCTCCTTAGCGGGAGTAAGGTACAATGAGCAGTTCTTC	CASSSLAGVRYNEQFF
TRBJ2-6	TRBV7-6	NA	NA	TGTGCCAGCAGCTCAGACAACTCTGGGGCCAACGTCCTGACTTTC	CASSSDNSGANVLTF
TRBJ1-5	TRBV19	TRBD1	NA	TGTGCCAGTAGTATGTTTGACAGGGGAAATCAGCCCCAGCATTTT	CASSMFDRGNQPQHF
TRBJ2-6	TRBV12-3/TRBV12-4	NA	NA	TGTGCCGCAGCGGGCTCTGGGGCCAACGTCCTGACTTTC	CAAAGSGANVLTF
TRBJ1-4	TRBV5-1	TRBD1	NA	TGCGCCAGCAGCCACGGACAGGGTGAAAAACTGTTTTTT	CASSHGQGEKLFF
TRBJ1-1	TRBV18	NA	NA	TGTGCCAGCTCACCACAGGGGCAGAACACTGAAGCTTTCTTT	CASSPQGQNTEAFF
TRBJ2-3	TRBV6-5	NA	NA	TGTGCCAGCAGCCAGTTAGATACGCAGTATTTT	CASSQLDTQYF